This passage covers 21 T cell receptor beta chains from one sample sequenced in a study of cytomegalovirus exposure and HLA in healthy donors. The PCR made use of 60 Vbeta and 13 Jbeta primers. The protocol was immunoSEQ multiplex PCR, while the TCRdb copy is restricted to in-frame clones and leaves out a portion. The table records approximately 190,000 clones, around four fifths of them present only once. Sequenced material: PBMCs. These receptors were collected from a woman under 30 in good health and CMV-seronegative.

CDR3 in DNA: TGTGCCACCTCACCGGGGACTAGCGGGAGGCAGGAGACCCAGTACTTC. Translated, it gives CATSPGTSGRQETQYF. The chain has TRBV10-3 and TRBJ2-5, with 15 bases matching TRBD2. V lost 10 bases, J lost 5 bases, and 11 bases stayed unmatched. The V gene's germline CDR1 is ENHRY and CDR2 SYGVKD. The CDR3 loop spans 16 amino acids.

CDR3: CASSLGWSGTGSTETQYF. CDR3 bases: TGTGCCAGCAGCTTAGGGTGGTCCGGGACAGGGTCCACGGAGACCCAGTACTTC. The V call is TRBV11-2, the J call TRBJ2-5; 9 nucleotides agree with TRBD1. V lost 1 base to trimming and J lost 5 bases; unmatched junction nucleotides: 14. CDR3 length equals 18 residues. Germline V gene lookup returns CDR1 SGHAT and CDR2 FQNNGV.

The chain joins TRBV11-2 to TRBJ2-1; the match to TRBD1 covers 8 bases. The trim removed 7 bases at V and 1 base at J, leaving 6 bases unmatched. From germline, CDR1 is SGHAT and CDR2 FQNNGV. The CDR3 has 15 amino acids. CDR3 sequence (DNA): TGTGCCAGCATCATCGGACAGGGTTCCTACAATGAGCAGTTCTTC. The encoded protein is CASIIGQGSYNEQFF.

The rearrangement links TRBV15 to TRBJ1-5; possible D gene TRBD1, 5 bases. Germline V lookup: CDR1 LNHNV, CDR2 YYDKDF (reference sequence). The V and J ends lost 3 bases and 4 bases respectively, with 10 bases between them. This CDR3 region has 14 residues. CDR3 sequence reads: CATSRGRENQPQHF. The CDR3 nucleotides are TGTGCCACCAGCAGGGGACGGGAGAATCAGCCCCAGCATTTT.

This clone was counted a few times. The chain joins TRBV2 to TRBJ1-5; 7 bases agree with TRBD1. The CDR3 runs to 13 residues. The germline CDR1 and CDR2 sequences are SNHLY and FYNNEI. Trimming took 3 bases from V and 4 from J; bases not matched to a gene: 0. CDR3 sequence (DNA): TGTGCCAGCAGTGAGGGACAGAATCAGCCCCAGCATTTT. This codes for CASSEGQNQPQHF.

This clone came up a few times. V usage is TRBV19 and J usage is TRBJ1-5; D is undetermined. Germline assignment: CDR1 LNHDA and CDR2 SQIVND (reference sequence). Trimming removed 8 bases from V and 11 bases from J, with 13 bases in between. The CDR3 extends over 11 amino acids. CDR3 in amino acids: CASEFYGAQHF. CDR3 DNA: TGTGCCAGTGAATTTTACGGGGCCCAGCATTTT.

CDR3 coding DNA: TGTGCCAGCAGCCAAGACAGGGGAGACAATTCACCCCTCCACTTT. Protein product: CASSQDRGDNSPLHF. The V and J genes are TRBV4-2 and TRBJ1-6; a weak D match, TRBD1 (6 bases). CDR3 length: 15 amino acids. V was shortened by 0 bases and J by 7 bases, with 10 bases between the two germline ends. The germline gives CDR1 LGHNA, CDR2 YNFKEQ.

The gene calls are TRBV29-1 and TRBJ1-1; D unresolved. CDR3 size: 12 residues. CDR1 and CDR2 from the germline V gene are SQVTM and ANQGSEA. Trimming removed 4 bases at V and 1 base at J, with 7 bases between. The CDR3 coding sequence is TGCAGCGTTGTAGTCACGAACACTGAAGCTTTCTTT. This translates into CSVVVTNTEAFF.

As concerns this clone: One junction end disagrees with the germline gene, perhaps due to a read error. The sample holds other DNA sequences that translate to the same CDR3. The CDR3 DNA is TGCGCCAGCAGCTTCACAGGTCTGAGCTCCTATAATGAGCAGTTCTTC. Protein sequence: CASSFTGLSSYNEQFF. The J gene is TRBJ2-1, the V gene TRBV5-1; D perhaps matches TRBD1 (5 bases). Per germline, CDR1 SGHRS and CDR2 YFSETQ. The CDR3 is 16 amino acids.

This sequence joins TRBV19 and TRBJ1-1, with D unclear. V lost 5 bases and J lost 2, with 9 bases in between. There are 13 residues in the CDR3. The V gene's germline CDR1 is LNHDA and CDR2 SQIVND (reference sequence). This chain's CDR3 is CASSEQVNTEAFF. The DNA for the CDR3 is TGTGCCAGTAGTGAGCAGGTTAACACTGAAGCTTTCTTT.

The chain is built from TRBV6-1 and TRBJ1-5, with TRBD1 matching 7 bases. The germline gives CDR1 MNHNS, CDR2 SASEGT. V was pared by 2 bases and J by 5 bases, with 6 bases of the junction left unmatched. This CDR3 region has 15 residues. CDR3 residues: CASSELDRAYQPQHF. In DNA, the CDR3 is TGTGCCAGCAGTGAACTCGACAGGGCGTATCAGCCCCAGCATTTT.

The chain is built from TRBV5-1 and TRBJ1-1, with D unresolved. CDR1 and CDR2 (germline): SGHRS, YFSETQ. Trimming removed 1 base from V and 5 bases from J, with 9 bases in between. The CDR3 sequence is 13 residues long. CDR3 sequence (DNA): TGCGCCAGCAGCTTGATGGGGAGAACTGAAGCTTTCTTT. Translation gives CASSLMGRTEAFF.

The chain couples TRBV5-1 to TRBJ2-7; 11 positions agree with TRBD1. The CDR3 is 13 residues long. Germline lookup yields CDR1 SGHRS and CDR2 YFSETQ. V shed 2 bases, J shed 6 bases, and the junction held 1 base outside the gene matches. DNA for the CDR3: TGCGCCAGCAGCTTAGGGACAGGGGGCGAGCAGTACTTC. This gives the protein CASSLGTGGEQYF.

With regard to this clone: One end of the junction fails to match germline, which may point to a read error. The gene calls are TRBV7-9 and TRBJ2-6; tentative D call: TRBD1 (6 bases). The CDR3 contains 18 residues. The germline gives CDR1 SEHNR, CDR2 FQNEAQ (reference sequence). CDR3 in amino acids: CASLRRDTVLSGANVLTF. The CDR3 DNA sequence: TGTGCCAGCCTGCGCCGGGACACAGTATTATCTGGTGCCAACGTCCTGACTTTC. The entire variable domain, with the rest obtained from reference TRBV7-9 and TRBJ2-6, is as follows: DTGVSQNPRHKITKRGQNVTFRCDPISEHNRLYWYRQTLGQGPEFLTYFQNEAQLEKSRLLSDRFSAERPKGSFSTLEIQRTEQGDSAMYLCASLRRDTVLSGANVLTFGAGSRLTVL.

This sequence joins TRBV5-1 and TRBJ2-3; possibly TRBD1 for D (6 bases). Trimming cost V 6 bases and J 2 bases, with 16 bases left between them. Germline V CDR1 and CDR2: SGHRS, YFSETQ. This CDR3 is built from 15 residues. This CDR3 reads CASKPSGQDTDTQYF. CDR3 nucleotide sequence: TGCGCCAGCAAACCTTCGGGACAAGACACAGATACGCAGTATTTT. The full variable domain, in which reference TRBV5-1 and TRBJ2-3 provide the parts outside the CDR3, is KAGVTQTPRYLIKTRGQQVTLSCSPISGHRSVSWYQQTPGQGLQFLFEYFSETQRNKGNFPGRFSGRQFSNSRSEMNVSTLELGDSALYLCASKPSGQDTDTQYFGPGTRLTVL.

There are a few counts of this clone. This rearrangement joins TRBV7-2 to TRBJ2-1; 7 bases agree with TRBD2. The V and J ends lost 4 bases and 3 bases, in that order; junction bases with no gene match: 6. This CDR3 comprises 15 residues. Germline CDR1 SGHTA, CDR2 FQGNSA. The CDR3 coding sequence is TGTGCCAGCAGCTCAGAGAGCGGGGTCTACAATGAGCAGTTCTTC. Protein product: CASSSESGVYNEQFF. Together with reference TRBV7-2 and TRBJ2-1, the CDR3 gives the full variable domain: GAGVSQSPSNKVTEKGKDVELRCDPISGHTALYWYRQSLGQGLEFLIYFQGNSAPDKSGLPSDRFSAERTGGSVSTLTIQRTQQEDSAVYLCASSSESGVYNEQFFGPGTRLTVL.

This chain links TRBV30 with TRBJ1-3, with D possibly TRBD1 on 5 matching bases. Per the germline V gene, CDR1 is GTSNPN and CDR2 is SVGIG (reference sequence). The length of the CDR3 is 16 residues. V was trimmed by 0 bases and J by 2 bases, leaving 14 bases between them. This chain's CDR3 is CAWSVAGISPGNTIYF. The CDR3 DNA reads as TGTGCCTGGAGTGTAGCAGGGATCTCACCTGGAAACACCATATATTTT.

The chain is built from TRBV7-9 and TRBJ2-5, with 7 bases that match TRBD2. The J call may be mistaken, given a closer DNA end match to TRBJ2-7. The CDR3 runs to 14 residues. Germline CDR1 SEHNR, CDR2 FQNEAQ (reference sequence). The CDR3 bases are TGTGCCAGCAGCCCCCCCGGGGAGGGCCGCGAGCAGTACTTC. This codes for CASSPPGEGREQYF.

The chain couples TRBV2 to TRBJ2-5; TRBD2 matches at 10 bases. After removal of 7 bases from V and 2 bases from J, the junction contained 19 bases not matched to a gene. Germline V lookup: CDR1 SNHLY, CDR2 FYNNEI. The CDR3 is 19 amino acids. The CDR3 nucleotides are TGTGCCAGCAAGAAATTCCTAGCGGGGGATGATATTCTACAAGAGACCCAGTACTTC. This translates into CASKKFLAGDDILQETQYF. The entire variable domain, with the rest obtained from reference TRBV2 and TRBJ2-5, is as follows: EPEVTQTPSHQVTQMGQEVILRCVPISNHLYFYWYRQILGQKVEFLVSFYNNEISEKSEIFDDQFSVERPDGSNFTLKIRSTKLEDSAMYFCASKKFLAGDDILQETQYFGPGTRLLVL.

The chain has TRBV28 and TRBJ1-5, with D unclear. Trimming removed 10 bases at V and 3 bases at J, with 10 bases between. This CDR3 comprises 12 residues. CDR1 is MDHEN and CDR2 is SYDVKM in the germline V gene. The CDR3 nucleotides read TGTGCCACCCGACGGGACAATCAGCCCCAGCATTTT. This codes for CATRRDNQPQHF. Using reference TRBV28 and TRBJ1-5 for the parts outside the CDR3, the full variable domain is DVKVTQSSRYLVKRTGEKVFLECVQDMDHENMFWYRQDPGLGLRLIYFSYDVKMKEKGDIPEGYSVSREKKERFSLILESASTNQTSMYLCATRRDNQPQHFGDGTRLSIL.

The chain carries TRBV10-2 and TRBJ2-3; 8 bases align to TRBD2. Trimming at V came to 7 bases and at J to 1 base, leaving 10 bases not matched to a gene. Per the germline V gene, CDR1 is WSHSY and CDR2 is SAAADI. The CDR3 spans 16 residues. The CDR3 loop reads CASNPAGVIGTDTQYF. CDR3 nucleotide sequence: TGCGCCAGCAACCCAGCGGGAGTCATCGGCACAGATACGCAGTATTTT.